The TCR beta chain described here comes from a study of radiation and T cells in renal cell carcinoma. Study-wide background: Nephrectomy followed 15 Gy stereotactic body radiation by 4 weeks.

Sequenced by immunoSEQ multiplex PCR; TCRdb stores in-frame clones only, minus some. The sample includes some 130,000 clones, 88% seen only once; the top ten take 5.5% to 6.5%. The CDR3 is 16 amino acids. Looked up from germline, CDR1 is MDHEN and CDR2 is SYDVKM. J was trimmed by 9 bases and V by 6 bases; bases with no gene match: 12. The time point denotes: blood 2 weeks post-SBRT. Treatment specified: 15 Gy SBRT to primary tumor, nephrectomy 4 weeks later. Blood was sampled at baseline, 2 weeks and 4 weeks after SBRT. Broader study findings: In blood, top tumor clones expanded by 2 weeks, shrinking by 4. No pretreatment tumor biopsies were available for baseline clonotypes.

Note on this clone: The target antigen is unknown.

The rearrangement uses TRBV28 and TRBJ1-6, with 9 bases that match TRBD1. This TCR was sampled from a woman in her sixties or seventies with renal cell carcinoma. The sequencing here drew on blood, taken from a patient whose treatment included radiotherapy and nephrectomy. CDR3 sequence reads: CASSLAYRGRGSPLHF. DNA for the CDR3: TGTGCCAGCAGCTTAGCCTACAGGGGGCGAGGTTCACCCCTCCACTTT.